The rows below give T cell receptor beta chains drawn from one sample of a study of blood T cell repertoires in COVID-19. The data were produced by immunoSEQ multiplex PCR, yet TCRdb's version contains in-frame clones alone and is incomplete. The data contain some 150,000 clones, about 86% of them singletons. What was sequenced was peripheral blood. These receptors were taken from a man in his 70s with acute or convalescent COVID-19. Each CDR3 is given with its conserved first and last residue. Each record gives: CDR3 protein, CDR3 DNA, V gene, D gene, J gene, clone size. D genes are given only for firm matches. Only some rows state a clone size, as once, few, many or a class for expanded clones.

CASSEGQTSTDTQYF,TGTGCCAGCAGTGAGGGTCAGACTAGCACAGATACGCAGTATTTT,TRBV6-1,-,TRBJ2-3,-
CASSDSGQGSYNSPLHF,TGTGCCAGCAGTGATTCGGGACAGGGCTCCTATAATTCACCCCTCCACTTT,TRBV25-1,TRBD1,TRBJ1-6,-
CSARTGGNTGELFF,TGCAGCGCCCGGACAGGGGGTAATACCGGGGAGCTGTTTTTT,TRBV29-1,TRBD1,TRBJ2-2,-
CASSPKGWGLQAAFF,TGTGCCAGCAGCCCGAAAGGGTGGGGACTACAGGCGGCTTTCTTT,TRBV7-3,-,TRBJ1-1,-
CASSKTGVEEQYF,TGTGCCAGCAGCAAAACAGGGGTAGAGGAGCAGTACTTC,TRBV5-6,TRBD1,TRBJ2-7,-
CASLSLRGSYEQYF,TGTGCCAGCCTCAGCCTCCGGGGCTCCTACGAGCAGTACTTC,TRBV7-2,-,TRBJ2-7,-
CSTGQGASEAFF,TGCAGCACGGGACAGGGGGCCTCTGAAGCTTTCTTT,TRBV29-1,TRBD1,TRBJ1-1,-
CASSLLARTEAFF,TGTGCCAGCAGCTTATTGGCCAGAACTGAAGCTTTCTTT,TRBV7-3,-,TRBJ1-1,-
CASSLRGGNQPQHF,TGTGCCAGCAGTTTAAGGGGAGGTAATCAGCCCCAGCATTTT,TRBV28,-,TRBJ1-5,-
CATSRVATWSNTGELFF,TGTGCCACCAGCAGAGTAGCCACTTGGTCGAACACCGGGGAGCTGTTTTTT,TRBV15,-,TRBJ2-2,-
CASSLDGGSTDTQYF,TGTGCCAGCAGCTTAGATGGCGGGAGCACAGATACGCAGTATTTT,TRBV7-3,-,TRBJ2-3,-
CASSRTSGGETQYF,TGCGCCAGCAGCCGCACTAGCGGGGGAGAGACCCAGTACTTC,TRBV5-1,TRBD2,TRBJ2-5,-
CASSLKPGVSDTQYF,TGTGCCAGCAGCTTGAAGCCGGGGGTTTCAGATACGCAGTATTTT,TRBV5-5,-,TRBJ2-3,-
CASSLVAGGPLYEQFF,TGTGCCAGCAGCTTAGTAGCGGGAGGGCCTCTATATGAGCAGTTCTTC,TRBV5-4,TRBD2,TRBJ2-1,-
CASSQEREGPYYNEQFF,TGTGCCAGCAGCCAAGAGAGGGAGGGACCATACTACAATGAGCAGTTCTTC,TRBV3-1/TRBV3-2,TRBD2,TRBJ2-1,-
CASSVEGTGGLGYTF,TGTGCCAGCAGCGTAGAAGGGACAGGGGGCTTAGGCTACACCTTC,TRBV9,TRBD1,TRBJ1-2,-
CSVELGQGGYGYTF,TGCAGCGTTGAATTGGGACAGGGGGGCTATGGCTACACCTTC,TRBV29-1,TRBD1,TRBJ1-2,-
CSVDGGTRTGELFF,TGCAGCGTTGATGGGGGGACCCGCACCGGGGAGCTGTTTTTT,TRBV29-1,-,TRBJ2-2,-
CSTGEGYPEAFF,TGCAGCACCGGGGAGGGTTACCCTGAAGCTTTCTTT,TRBV29-1,-,TRBJ1-1,once
CASNPSGRVGEQFF,TGTGCCAGTAACCCTAGCGGGAGGGTGGGTGAGCAGTTCTTC,TRBV19,TRBD2,TRBJ2-1,once
CASSEDGYSNQPQHF,TGTGCCAGCAGTGAAGACGGGTATAGCAATCAGCCCCAGCATTTT,TRBV2,-,TRBJ1-5,-
CASSSPSGTSYEQYF,TGTGCCAGCAGCTCCCCTAGCGGGACTAGTTACGAGCAGTACTTC,TRBV11-2,TRBD2,TRBJ2-7,-
CASSFRDRGGYTF,TGTGCCAGCAGCTTCAGGGACAGGGGTGGCTACACCTTC,TRBV5-6,TRBD1,TRBJ1-2,-
CASSFGAPSTDTQYF,TGTGCCAGCAGCTTTGGGGCGCCTAGCACAGATACGCAGTATTTT,TRBV11-2,-,TRBJ2-3,-
CASARLVGTYEQYF,TGCGCCAGTGCTCGACTAGTCGGAACCTACGAGCAGTACTTC,TRBV4-1,-,TRBJ2-7,-
CASSIVQGGETQYF,TGTGCCAGTAGTATAGTCCAGGGTGGGGAGACCCAGTACTTC,TRBV19,-,TRBJ2-5,-
CASRHRGRETQYF,TGTGCCAGCAGACACAGGGGGCGAGAGACCCAGTACTTC,TRBV6-5,TRBD1,TRBJ2-5,-
CASSLQQGSGYNEQFF,TGCGCCAGCAGCTTACAACAGGGTTCAGGCTACAATGAGCAGTTCTTC,TRBV5-1,-,TRBJ2-1,-
CTLYFQETQYF,TGCACCTTATATTTCCAAGAGACCCAGTACTTC,TRBV20-1,-,TRBJ2-5,-
CASSPVTENYGYTF,TGTGCCAGCTCACCAGTGACAGAGAACTATGGCTACACCTTC,TRBV18,-,TRBJ1-2,-
CASSQDLGQEITGELFF,TGTGCCAGCAGCCAAGATCTCGGACAGGAGATCACCGGGGAGCTGTTTTTT,TRBV4-2,TRBD1,TRBJ2-2,-
CASSRWGLAGYNEQFF,TGTGCCAGCAGCCGATGGGGACTAGCGGGATACAATGAGCAGTTCTTC,TRBV3-1/TRBV3-2,TRBD2,TRBJ2-1,-
CASTSDRGRSPLHF,TGTGCCAGTACTTCTGACAGGGGTCGTTCACCCCTCCACTTT,TRBV19,TRBD1,TRBJ1-6,-
CATATGLGTGELFF,TGTGCCACCGCTACAGGGCTAGGAACCGGGGAGCTGTTTTTT,TRBV5-5,-,TRBJ2-2,-
CASSPSALAGAGETQYF,TGTGCCAGCAGCCCGTCGGCTCTAGCGGGGGCGGGGGAGACCCAGTACTTC,TRBV3-1/TRBV3-2,TRBD2,TRBJ2-5,-
CASSRGTGTDTQYF,TGTGCCAGCAGCAGGGGAACAGGGACAGATACGCAGTATTTT,TRBV11-2,-,TRBJ2-3,-
CASSLRVGTSGSRNEQFF,TGTGCCAGCAGCCTAAGAGTCGGGACTAGCGGGAGTAGGAATGAGCAGTTCTTC,TRBV3-1/TRBV3-2,TRBD2,TRBJ2-1,-
CSARADEQFF,TGCAGTGCTAGAGCAGATGAGCAGTTCTTC,TRBV20-1,-,TRBJ2-1,once
CASSEALQGTSPLHF,TGTGCCAGCAGTGAAGCGCTTCAGGGGACTTCACCCCTCCACTTT,TRBV2,-,TRBJ1-6,-
CASSRAGGNGGELFF,TGTGCCAGCAGCCGCGCGGGAGGTAACGGCGGGGAGCTGTTTTTT,TRBV7-3,TRBD2,TRBJ2-2,few